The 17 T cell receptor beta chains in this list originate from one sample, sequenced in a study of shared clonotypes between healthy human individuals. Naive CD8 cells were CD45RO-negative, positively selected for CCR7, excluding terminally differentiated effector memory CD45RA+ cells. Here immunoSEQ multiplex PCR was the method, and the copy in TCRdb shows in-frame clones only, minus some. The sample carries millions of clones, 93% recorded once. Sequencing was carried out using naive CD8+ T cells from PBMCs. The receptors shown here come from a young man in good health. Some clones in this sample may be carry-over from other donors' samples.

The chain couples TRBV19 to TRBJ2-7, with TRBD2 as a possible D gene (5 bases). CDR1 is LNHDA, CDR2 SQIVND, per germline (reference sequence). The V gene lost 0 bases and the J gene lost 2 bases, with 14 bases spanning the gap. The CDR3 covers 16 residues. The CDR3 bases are TGTGCCAGTAGTATAGAGGGGAGAATGACCACCTACGAGCAGTACTTC. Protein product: CASSIEGRMTTYEQYF.

The CDR3: CASRGTKQFF. The CDR3 DNA is TGTGCCAGCAGGGGGACCAAGCAGTTCTTC. This chain uses TRBV27 with TRBJ2-1; perhaps D is TRBD1 or TRBD2 (5 bases each). This CDR3 region has 10 residues. Trimming left V 6 bases short and J 11 bases short, with 8 bases between. Looked up from germline, CDR1 is MNHEY and CDR2 is SMNVEV (reference sequence).

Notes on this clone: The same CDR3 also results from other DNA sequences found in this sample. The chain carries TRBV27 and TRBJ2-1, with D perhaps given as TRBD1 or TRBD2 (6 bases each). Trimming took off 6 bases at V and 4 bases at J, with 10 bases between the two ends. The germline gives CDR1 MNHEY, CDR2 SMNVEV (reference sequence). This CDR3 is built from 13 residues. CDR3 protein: CASSPGAYNEQFF. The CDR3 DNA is TGTGCCAGCAGCCCGGGGGCGTACAATGAGCAGTTCTTC.

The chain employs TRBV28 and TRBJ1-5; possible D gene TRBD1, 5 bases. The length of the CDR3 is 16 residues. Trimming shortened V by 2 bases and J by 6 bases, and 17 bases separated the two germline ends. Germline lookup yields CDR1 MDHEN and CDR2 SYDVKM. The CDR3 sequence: CASSLVPVQGGQPQHF. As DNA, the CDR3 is TGTGCCAGCAGTTTAGTACCTGTCCAGGGTGGTCAGCCCCAGCATTTT.

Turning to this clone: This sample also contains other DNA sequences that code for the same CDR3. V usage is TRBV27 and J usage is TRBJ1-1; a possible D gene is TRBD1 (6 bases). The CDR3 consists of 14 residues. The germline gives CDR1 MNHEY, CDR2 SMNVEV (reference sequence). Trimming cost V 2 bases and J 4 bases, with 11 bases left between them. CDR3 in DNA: TGTGCCAGCAGTTTAGGGAGGGGGGGCACTGAAGCTTTCTTT. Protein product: CASSLGRGGTEAFF.

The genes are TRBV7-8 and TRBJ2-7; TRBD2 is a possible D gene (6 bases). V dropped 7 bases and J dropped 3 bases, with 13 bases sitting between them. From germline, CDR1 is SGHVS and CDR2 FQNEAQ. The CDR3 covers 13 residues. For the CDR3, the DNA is TGTGCCAGCAAACCTGGGGGGAACTACGAGCAGTACTTC. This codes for CASKPGGNYEQYF.

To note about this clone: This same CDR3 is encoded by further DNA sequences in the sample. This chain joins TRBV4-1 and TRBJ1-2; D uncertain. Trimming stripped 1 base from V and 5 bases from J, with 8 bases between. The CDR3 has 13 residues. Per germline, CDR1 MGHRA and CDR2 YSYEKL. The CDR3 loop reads CASSQAADYGYTF. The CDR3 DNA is TGCGCCAGCAGCCAAGCAGCAGATTATGGCTACACCTTC.

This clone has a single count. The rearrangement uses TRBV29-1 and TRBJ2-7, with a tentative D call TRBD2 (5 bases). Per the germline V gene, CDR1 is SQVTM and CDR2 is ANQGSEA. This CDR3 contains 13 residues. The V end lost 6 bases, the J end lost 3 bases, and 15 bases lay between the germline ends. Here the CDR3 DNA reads TGCAGCGTCCTCGAGGGCCACTTCTACGAGCAGTACTTC. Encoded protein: CSVLEGHFYEQYF.

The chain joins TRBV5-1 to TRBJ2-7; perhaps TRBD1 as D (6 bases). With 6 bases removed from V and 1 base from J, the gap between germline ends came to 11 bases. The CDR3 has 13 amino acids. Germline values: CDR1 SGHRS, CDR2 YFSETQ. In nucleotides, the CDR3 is TGCGCCAGCATGCCAGGGGAATCCTACGAGCAGTACTTC. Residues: CASMPGESYEQYF.

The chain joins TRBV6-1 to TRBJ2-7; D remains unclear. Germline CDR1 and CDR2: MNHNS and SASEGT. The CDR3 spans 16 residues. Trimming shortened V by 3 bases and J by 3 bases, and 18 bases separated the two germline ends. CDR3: CASSEAKRMSVYEQYF. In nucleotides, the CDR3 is TGTGCCAGCAGTGAGGCCAAACGGATGTCTGTCTACGAGCAGTACTTC.

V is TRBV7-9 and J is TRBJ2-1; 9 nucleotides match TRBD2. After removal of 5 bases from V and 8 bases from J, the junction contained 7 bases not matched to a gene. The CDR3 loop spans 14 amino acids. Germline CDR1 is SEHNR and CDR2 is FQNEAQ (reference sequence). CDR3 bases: TGTGCCAGCAGCCGGACTAGCGTAGGCGATGAGCAGTTCTTC. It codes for CASSRTSVGDEQFF.

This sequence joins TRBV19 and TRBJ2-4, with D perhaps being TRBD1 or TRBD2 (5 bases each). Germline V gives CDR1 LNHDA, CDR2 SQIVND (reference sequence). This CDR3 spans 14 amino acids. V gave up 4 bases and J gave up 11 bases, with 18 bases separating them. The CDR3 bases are TGTGCCAGTAGTACCAACCTGGGGACCTGGGTTCAGTACTTC. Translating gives CASSTNLGTWVQYF.

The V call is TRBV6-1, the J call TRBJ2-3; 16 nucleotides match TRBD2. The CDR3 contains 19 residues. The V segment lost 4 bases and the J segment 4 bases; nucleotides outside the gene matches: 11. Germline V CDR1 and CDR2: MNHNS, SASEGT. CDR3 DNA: TGTGCCAGCAGTGCCTATCCGGGACTAGCGGGAGGGCCGCCAGATACGCAGTATTTT. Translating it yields CASSAYPGLAGGPPDTQYF.

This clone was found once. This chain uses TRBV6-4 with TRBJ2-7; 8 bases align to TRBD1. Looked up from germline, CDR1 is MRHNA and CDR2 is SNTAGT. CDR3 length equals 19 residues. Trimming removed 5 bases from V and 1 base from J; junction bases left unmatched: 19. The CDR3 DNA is TGTGCCAGCAGTAATCCAAACACAGGGGGGAGTCGCCCTTCCTACGAGCAGTACTTC. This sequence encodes CASSNPNTGGSRPSYEQYF.

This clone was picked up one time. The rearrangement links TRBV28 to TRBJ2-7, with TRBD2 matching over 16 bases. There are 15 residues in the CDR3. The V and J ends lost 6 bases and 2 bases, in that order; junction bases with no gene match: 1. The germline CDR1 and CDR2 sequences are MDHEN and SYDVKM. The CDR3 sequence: CASRGLAGGPYEQYF. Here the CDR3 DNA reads TGTGCCAGCAGGGGACTAGCGGGAGGGCCCTACGAGCAGTACTTC.

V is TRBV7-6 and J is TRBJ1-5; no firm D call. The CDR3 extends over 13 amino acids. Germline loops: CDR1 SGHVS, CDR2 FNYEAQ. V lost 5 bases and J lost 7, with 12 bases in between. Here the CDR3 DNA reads TGTGCCAGCAGCGCTCTTACGGGACAGCCCCAGCATTTT. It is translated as CASSALTGQPQHF.

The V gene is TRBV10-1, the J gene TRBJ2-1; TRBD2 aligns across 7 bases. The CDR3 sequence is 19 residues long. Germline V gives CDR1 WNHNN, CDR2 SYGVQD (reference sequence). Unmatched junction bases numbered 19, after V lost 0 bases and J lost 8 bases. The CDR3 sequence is CASSESVASGTKWWDEQFF. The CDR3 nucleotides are TGCGCCAGCAGTGAGTCCGTGGCTAGCGGAACTAAATGGTGGGATGAGCAGTTCTTC.